This T cell receptor beta chain was retrieved from a study of cytomegalovirus exposure and HLA in healthy donors. Whole-study results and caveats: Productive rates of about 90% or about 30% were seen for most TCR beta V segments in an earlier analysis.

The CDR3 runs to 14 residues. The germline V gene has CDR1 MDHEN and CDR2 SYDVKM. J was trimmed by 5 bases and V by 8 bases; bases with no gene match: 10. 60 Vbeta and 13 Jbeta primers were used in PCR. Here immunoSEQ multiplex PCR was the method, and the copy in TCRdb shows in-frame clones only, minus some. The table records about 140,000 clones, 73% of them present only once. A note on this clone: The antigen remains undetermined.

Source material: PBMCs. This receptor was taken from a woman in her thirties or forties in good health and CMV-seronegative. The V and J genes are TRBV28 and TRBJ2-5; 8 nucleotides agree with TRBD1. CDR3 bases: TGTGCCAGCGGAAGGACAGGGCTAGGGGAGACCCAGTACTTC. The encoded protein is CASGRTGLGETQYF.